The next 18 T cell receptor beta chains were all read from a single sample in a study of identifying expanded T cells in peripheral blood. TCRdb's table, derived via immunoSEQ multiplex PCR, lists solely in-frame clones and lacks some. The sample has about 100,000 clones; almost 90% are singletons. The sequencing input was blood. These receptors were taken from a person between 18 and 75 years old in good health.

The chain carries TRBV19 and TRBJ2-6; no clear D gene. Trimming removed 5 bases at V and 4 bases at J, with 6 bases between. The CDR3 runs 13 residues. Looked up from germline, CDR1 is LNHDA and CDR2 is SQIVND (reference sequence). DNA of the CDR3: TGTGCCAGTAGTTCCTCCGGGGCCAACGTCCTGACTTTC. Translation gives CASSSSGANVLTF.

CDR3 sequence reads: CASAPGGVEQYF. The CDR3, as DNA: TGTGCCAGTGCCCCCGGGGGCGTCGAGCAGTACTTC. The V gene is TRBV25-1, the J gene TRBJ2-7; perhaps D is TRBD1 or TRBD2 (6 bases each). Germline V lookup: CDR1 MGHDK, CDR2 SYGVNS. The V end was cut by 9 bases, the J end by 6 bases, with 15 bases between. The CDR3 extends over 12 amino acids.

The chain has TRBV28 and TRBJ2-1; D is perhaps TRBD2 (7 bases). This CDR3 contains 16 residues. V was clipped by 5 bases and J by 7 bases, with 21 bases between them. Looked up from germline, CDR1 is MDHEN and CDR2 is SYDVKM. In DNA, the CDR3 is TGTGCCAGCAGTACGAAGGGGGAGGGTAAATGGAATGAGCAGTTCTTC. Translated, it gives CASSTKGEGKWNEQFF.

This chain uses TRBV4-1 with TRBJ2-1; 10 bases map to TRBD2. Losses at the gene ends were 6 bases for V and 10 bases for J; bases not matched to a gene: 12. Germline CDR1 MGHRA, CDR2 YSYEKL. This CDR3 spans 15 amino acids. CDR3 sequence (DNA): TGCGCCAGCAGTCCCGCTAGCGGGGGTCGTTACGAGCAGTTCTTC. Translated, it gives CASSPASGGRYEQFF.

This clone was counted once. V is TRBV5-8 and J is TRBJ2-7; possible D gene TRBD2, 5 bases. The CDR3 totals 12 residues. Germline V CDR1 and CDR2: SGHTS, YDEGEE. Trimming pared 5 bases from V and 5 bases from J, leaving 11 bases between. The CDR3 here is CASRAEEDEQYF. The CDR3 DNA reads TGTGCCAGCAGAGCTGAGGAGGACGAGCAGTACTTC.

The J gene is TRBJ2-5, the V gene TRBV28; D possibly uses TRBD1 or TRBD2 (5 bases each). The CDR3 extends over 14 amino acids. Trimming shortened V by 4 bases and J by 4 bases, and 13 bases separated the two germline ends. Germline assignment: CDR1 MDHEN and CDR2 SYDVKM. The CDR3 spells CASSSPSGGETQYF. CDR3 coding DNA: TGTGCCAGCAGTTCCCCCTCTGGGGGAGAGACCCAGTACTTC.

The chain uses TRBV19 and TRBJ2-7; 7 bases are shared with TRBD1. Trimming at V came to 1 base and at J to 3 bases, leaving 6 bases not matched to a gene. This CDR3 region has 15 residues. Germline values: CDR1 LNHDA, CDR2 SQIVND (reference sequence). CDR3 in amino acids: CASSIAEQGSYEQYF. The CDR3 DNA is TGTGCCAGTAGTATAGCTGAACAGGGGAGCTACGAGCAGTACTTC.

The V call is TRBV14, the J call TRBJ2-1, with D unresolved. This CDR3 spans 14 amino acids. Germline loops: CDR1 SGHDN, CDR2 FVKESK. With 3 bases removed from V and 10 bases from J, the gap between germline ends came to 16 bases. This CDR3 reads CASSQASGSKEQFF. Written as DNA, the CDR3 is TGTGCCAGCAGCCAGGCCTCGGGTTCGAAAGAGCAGTTCTTC.

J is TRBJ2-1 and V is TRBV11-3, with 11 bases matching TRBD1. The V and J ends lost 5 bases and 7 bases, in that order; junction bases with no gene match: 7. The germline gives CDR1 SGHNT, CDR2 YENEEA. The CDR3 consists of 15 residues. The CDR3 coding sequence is TGTGCCAGCAGCATTGAGGGACAGGGGGGGAATGAGCAGTTCTTC. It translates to CASSIEGQGGNEQFF.

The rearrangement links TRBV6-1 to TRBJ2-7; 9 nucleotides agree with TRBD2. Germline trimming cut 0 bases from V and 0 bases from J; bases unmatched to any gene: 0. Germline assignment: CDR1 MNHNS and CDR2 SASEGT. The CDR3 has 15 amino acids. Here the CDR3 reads CASSEASGSSYEQYF. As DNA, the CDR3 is TGTGCCAGCAGTGAAGCTAGCGGGAGCTCCTACGAGCAGTACTTC.

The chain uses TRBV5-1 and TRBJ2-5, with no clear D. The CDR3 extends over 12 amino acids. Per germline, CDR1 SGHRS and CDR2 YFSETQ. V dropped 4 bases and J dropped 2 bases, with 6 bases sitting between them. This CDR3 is CASSISQETQYF. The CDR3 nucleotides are TGCGCCAGCAGCATATCTCAAGAGACCCAGTACTTC.

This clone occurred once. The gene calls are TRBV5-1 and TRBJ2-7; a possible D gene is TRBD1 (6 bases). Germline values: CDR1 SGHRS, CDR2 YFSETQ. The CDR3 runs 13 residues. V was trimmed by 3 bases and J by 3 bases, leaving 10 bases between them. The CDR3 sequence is CASSSGADYEQYF. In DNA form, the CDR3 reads TGCGCCAGCAGCTCAGGGGCAGACTACGAGCAGTACTTC.

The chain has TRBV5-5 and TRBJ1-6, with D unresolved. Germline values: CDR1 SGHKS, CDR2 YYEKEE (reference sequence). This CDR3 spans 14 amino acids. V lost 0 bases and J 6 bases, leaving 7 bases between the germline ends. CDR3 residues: CASSLVPVNSPLHF. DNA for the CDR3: TGTGCCAGCAGCTTGGTTCCAGTTAATTCACCCCTCCACTTT.

CDR3 nucleotides: TGTGCCAGCAGCTTAGGGGCGGTGGTAGCGGGAGGGGAGCAGTACTTC. Translation gives CASSLGAVVAGGEQYF. This chain uses TRBV7-6 with TRBJ2-7, with 11 nucleotides matching TRBD2. Germline lookup yields CDR1 SGHVS and CDR2 FNYEAQ. Trimming cost V 1 base and J 7 bases; bases outside gene matches: 9. The CDR3 totals 16 residues.

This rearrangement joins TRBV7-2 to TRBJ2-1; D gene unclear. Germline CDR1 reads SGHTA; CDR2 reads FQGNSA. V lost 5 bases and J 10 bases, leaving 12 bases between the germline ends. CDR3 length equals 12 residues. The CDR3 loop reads CASSPSAYEQFF. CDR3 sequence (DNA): TGTGCCAGCAGCCCCAGCGCCTACGAGCAGTTCTTC.

The DNA for the CDR3 is TGTGCCAGCACCGGGACAGACTACGAGCAGTACTTC. Its protein product is CASTGTDYEQYF. The rearrangement uses TRBV2 and TRBJ2-7, with 7 bases lining up with TRBD1. The CDR3 sequence is 12 residues long. V lost 7 bases to trimming and J lost 3 bases; unmatched junction nucleotides: 3. Germline assignment: CDR1 SNHLY and CDR2 FYNNEI. Variable domain in full (rest from reference TRBV2 and TRBJ2-7): EPEVTQTPSHQVTQMGQEVILRCVPISNHLYFYWYRQILGQKVEFLVSFYNNEISEKSEIFDDQFSVERPDGSNFTLKIRSTKLEDSAMYFCASTGTDYEQYFGPGTRLTVT.

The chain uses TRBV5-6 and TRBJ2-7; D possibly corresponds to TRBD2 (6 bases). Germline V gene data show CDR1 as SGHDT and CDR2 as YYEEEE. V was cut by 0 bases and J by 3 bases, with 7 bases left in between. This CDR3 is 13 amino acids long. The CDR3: CASSLGGGYEQYF. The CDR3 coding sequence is TGTGCCAGCAGCTTGGGGGGAGGCTACGAGCAGTACTTC.

The CDR3 spells CASILDRGGFGYTF. The CDR3 nucleotides are TGTGCCAGCATATTGGACAGGGGTGGGTTTGGCTACACCTTC. J is TRBJ1-2 and V is TRBV6-1; the match to TRBD1 covers 9 bases. Germline CDR1 and CDR2: MNHNS and SASEGT. J was trimmed by 7 bases and V by 7 bases; bases with no gene match: 10. CDR3 size: 14 residues.